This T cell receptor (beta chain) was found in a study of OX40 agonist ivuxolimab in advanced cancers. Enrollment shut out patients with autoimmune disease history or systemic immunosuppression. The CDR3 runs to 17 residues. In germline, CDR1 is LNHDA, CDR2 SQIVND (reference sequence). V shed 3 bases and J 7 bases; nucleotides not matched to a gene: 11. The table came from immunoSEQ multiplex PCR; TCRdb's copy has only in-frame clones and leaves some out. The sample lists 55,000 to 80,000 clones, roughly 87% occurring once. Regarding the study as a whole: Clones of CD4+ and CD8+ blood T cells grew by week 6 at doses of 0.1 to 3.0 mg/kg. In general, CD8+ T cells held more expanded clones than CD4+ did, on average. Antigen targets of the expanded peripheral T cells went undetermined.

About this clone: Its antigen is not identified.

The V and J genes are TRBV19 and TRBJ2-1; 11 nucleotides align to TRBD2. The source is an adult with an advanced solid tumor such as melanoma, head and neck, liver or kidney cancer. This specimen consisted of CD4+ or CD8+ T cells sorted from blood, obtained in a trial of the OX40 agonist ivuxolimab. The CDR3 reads CASSIAGTSGARNEQFF. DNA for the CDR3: TGTGCCAGTAGTATCGCCGGGACTAGCGGAGCTAGGAATGAGCAGTTCTTC.